These 30 T cell receptor beta chains were all obtained from the same sample, sequenced in a study of cytomegalovirus exposure and HLA in healthy donors. Use of 60 Vbeta and 13 Jbeta primers characterized the PCR. The protocol was immunoSEQ multiplex PCR, while the TCRdb copy is restricted to in-frame clones and leaves out a portion. Seen here are around 100,000 clones, around three quarters observed once, and the top ten hold less than 3.5%. Sample: PBMCs. These receptors all stem from a man in his fifties or sixties in good health and CMV-seropositive.

This chain links TRBV5-6 with TRBJ1-5; a possible D gene is TRBD1 (6 bases). This CDR3 has 16 amino acids. Trimming took 4 bases from V and 0 from J, leaving 14 bases between them. CDR1 SGHDT and CDR2 YYEEEE come from the germline V gene. In DNA form, the CDR3 reads TGTGCCAGCAGCCTCGGGACATCCTATAGCAATCAGCCCCAGCATTTT. The encoded protein is CASSLGTSYSNQPQHF.

CDR3 protein: CASSLIGTEAYEQYF. DNA of the CDR3: TGCGCCAGCAGCTTGATTGGGACAGAGGCTTACGAGCAGTACTTC. V and J are TRBV5-1 and TRBJ2-7; 7 bases line up with TRBD1. CDR1 SGHRS and CDR2 YFSETQ come from the germline V gene. The CDR3 is 15 residues long. V was pared by 1 base and J by 4 bases, with 8 bases of the junction left unmatched.

This rearrangement joins TRBV11-2 to TRBJ2-3; TRBD2 aligns across 12 bases. The CDR3 contains 16 residues. CDR1 and CDR2 (germline): SGHAT, FQNNGV. The V and J ends lost 2 bases and 2 bases, in that order; junction bases with no gene match: 2. The CDR3 spells CASSLRLAGDTDTQYF. CDR3 sequence (DNA): TGTGCCAGCAGCTTAAGACTAGCGGGGGACACAGATACGCAGTATTTT.

This chain joins TRBV19 and TRBJ1-2, with TRBD1 as a possible D gene (5 bases). Germline loops: CDR1 LNHDA, CDR2 SQIVND (reference sequence). V was shortened by 3 bases and J by 3 bases, with 14 bases between the two germline ends. The CDR3 is 15 residues long. The CDR3 here is CASSIGGGGDYGYTF. The CDR3 nucleotides read TGTGCCAGTAGTATCGGAGGCGGGGGGGACTATGGCTACACCTTC.

This chain links TRBV28 with TRBJ1-2; D might be TRBD1 (5 bases). The V gene's germline CDR1 is MDHEN and CDR2 SYDVKM. The CDR3 is 16 residues long. Trimming shortened V by 5 bases and J by 4 bases, and 20 bases separated the two germline ends. This chain's CDR3 is CASSPPDGGGSYGYTF. The DNA for the CDR3 is TGTGCCAGCAGTCCCCCCGACGGCGGGGGATCCTATGGCTACACCTTC.

The V gene is TRBV4-2, the J gene TRBJ2-5; 8 positions agree with TRBD2. The length of the CDR3 is 16 residues. V was clipped by 0 bases and J by 2 bases; unmatched bases: 5. The germline V gene encodes CDR1 LGHNA and CDR2 YNFKEQ. The CDR3 nucleotides are TGTGCCAGCAGCCAAGATGTGACGGGAGGGCAAGAGACCCAGTACTTC. Protein product: CASSQDVTGGQETQYF.

V usage is TRBV18 and J usage is TRBJ1-1, with D unclear. CDR3 length: 11 residues. CDR1 is KGHSH, CDR2 LQKENI, per germline. V shed 6 bases and J shed 0 bases, with 2 bases lying between them. CDR3: CASSLNTEAFF. CDR3 DNA: TGTGCCAGCTCCTTGAACACTGAAGCTTTCTTT. The full variable domain, rest sourced from reference TRBV18 and TRBJ1-1, is NAGVMQNPRHLVRRRGQEARLRCSPMKGHSHVYWYRQLPEEGLKFMVYLQKENIIDESGMPKERFSAEFPKEGPSILRIQQVVRGDSAAYFCASSLNTEAFFGQGTRLTVV.

The CDR3 nucleotides read TGTGCCAGCAGCCAGTCGGGGGGTGTATACGAGCAGTACTTC. Residues: CASSQSGGVYEQYF. The chain joins TRBV7-2 to TRBJ2-7, with 7 bases lining up with TRBD2. Germline trimming cut 5 bases from V and 4 bases from J; bases unmatched to any gene: 8. Germline CDR1 and CDR2: SGHTA and FQGNSA. The CDR3 length is 14 residues.

The CDR3 bases are TGTGCCAGCAGTGAAGATCCGGGACAGGGTAACGACGAGCAGTACTTC. Translating gives CASSEDPGQGNDEQYF. This chain connects TRBV2 to TRBJ2-7; 9 bases are shared with TRBD1. This CDR3 is built from 16 residues. The germline gives CDR1 SNHLY, CDR2 FYNNEI. J was trimmed by 5 bases and V by 1 base; bases with no gene match: 9. Full variable domain (remainder filled in from reference TRBV2 and TRBJ2-7): EPEVTQTPSHQVTQMGQEVILRCVPISNHLYFYWYRQILGQKVEFLVSFYNNEISEKSEIFDDQFSVERPDGSNFTLKIRSTKLEDSAMYFCASSEDPGQGNDEQYFGPGTRLTVT.

The sample holds a few counts of this clone. This chain uses TRBV12-2 with TRBJ2-7; the table's D call of TRBD2 was not tested on the DNA. TRBV12-2 is assigned pseudogene status. The CDR3 loop spans 17 amino acids. The DNA for the CDR3 is TGTGCAAGTCGCCCACTCGGCCGGGGGGGGGTGACCTACGAGCAGTACTTC. The encoded protein is CASRPLGRGGVTYEQYF.

The J gene is TRBJ2-3, the V gene TRBV10-2, with 8 nucleotides matching TRBD1. V was clipped by 5 bases and J by 5 bases; unmatched bases: 6. Germline V CDR1 and CDR2: WSHSY, SAAADI. This CDR3 spans 14 amino acids. In nucleotides, the CDR3 is TGCGCCAGCAGTCCTTGGACAGGGCTAGATACGCAGTATTTT. As protein: CASSPWTGLDTQYF.

The V gene is TRBV11-2, the J gene TRBJ2-1, with TRBD2 identical over 7 bases. V shed 1 base and J 6 bases; nucleotides not matched to a gene: 12. The CDR3 runs to 17 residues. Germline V gene data show CDR1 as SGHAT and CDR2 as FQNNGV. The CDR3 bases are TGTGCCAGCAGCTTAGGAATGCGGGGGAGGGCCGGCAATGAGCAGTTCTTC. Protein: CASSLGMRGRAGNEQFF.

The chain carries TRBV5-1 and TRBJ1-1; 7 bases match TRBD1. The ends lost 2 bases at V and 5 bases at J; junction bases unmatched: 3. This CDR3 has 13 amino acids. CDR1 is SGHRS and CDR2 is YFSETQ in the germline V gene. The CDR3 DNA reads TGCGCCAGCAGCTTTACAGGGGTTACTGAAGCTTTCTTT. Its translation is CASSFTGVTEAFF.

The chain carries TRBV9 and TRBJ1-5; 7 bases are a match to TRBD1. V dropped 0 bases and J dropped 7; count of bases not matched to a gene: 7. This CDR3 region has 15 residues. Germline CDR1 reads SGDLS; CDR2 reads YYNGEE. In DNA, the CDR3 is TGTGCCAGCAGCGTAGGGCCAGGGGGGCGGCAGCCCCAGCATTTT. Amino acid sequence: CASSVGPGGRQPQHF.

CDR3 protein: CASWAGGGYEQYF. The CDR3, as DNA: TGTGCCAGCTGGGCAGGAGGAGGGTACGAGCAGTACTTC. This chain connects TRBV25-1 to TRBJ2-7, with a tentative D call TRBD2 (6 bases). Trimming stripped 8 bases from V and 4 bases from J, with 15 bases between. The germline CDR1 and CDR2 sequences are MGHDK and SYGVNS. The CDR3 is 13 residues long.

This clone appeared a few times. The chain carries TRBV6-4 and TRBJ2-5, with 7 bases matching TRBD2. This CDR3 spans 13 amino acids. Germline V gene lookup returns CDR1 MRHNA and CDR2 SNTAGT. Losses at the gene ends were 8 bases for V and 5 bases for J; bases not matched to a gene: 8. The CDR3 nucleotides read TGTGCCAGCGCCGCGGGAGAGACTGAGACCCAGTACTTC. Translated: CASAAGETETQYF.

This clone was recorded a few times. One end of the junction does not line up with germline, which may come from a read error. The CDR3 nucleotides read TGTGCCAGCTCACCGGATCTTTTCTCTGGGGCCAACGGCCTGACTTTC. It codes for CASSPDLFSGANGLTF. V and J are TRBV18 and TRBJ2-6; tentatively, D is TRBD1 (5 bases). The CDR3 contains 16 residues. In germline, CDR1 is KGHSH, CDR2 LQKENI.

V is TRBV6-4 and J is TRBJ1-1; no reliable D call. Looked up from germline, CDR1 is MRHNA and CDR2 is SNTAGT. The CDR3 is made up of 13 amino acids. The V end was cut by 0 bases, the J end by 4 bases, with 6 bases between. CDR3 DNA sequence: TGTGCCAGCAGTGACTCGGGCTTCACTGAAGCTTTCTTT. Translated: CASSDSGFTEAFF.

The J gene is TRBJ1-4, the V gene TRBV2; D unresolved. Trimming pared 1 base from V and 0 bases from J, leaving 9 bases between. The CDR3 has 16 amino acids. CDR1 SNHLY and CDR2 FYNNEI come from the germline V gene. The CDR3 DNA reads TGTGCCAGCAGTGAAGAAGGAGTTGCAACTAATGAAAAACTGTTTTTT. It specifies CASSEEGVATNEKLFF.

The genes are TRBV19 and TRBJ1-5, with D possibly being TRBD1 (5 bases). Deletions cut 3 bases from V and 5 bases from J, with 8 bases between. The germline V gene has CDR1 LNHDA and CDR2 SQIVND (reference sequence). The CDR3 loop spans 13 amino acids. The CDR3 DNA reads TGTGCCAGTAGTATGGAAGGGGATCAGCCCCAGCATTTT. It yields the protein CASSMEGDQPQHF.

About this clone: The same CDR3 is also encoded by other DNA sequences in this sample. The gene calls are TRBV6-5 and TRBJ1-4; D may be TRBD1 (6 bases). The CDR3 is made up of 14 amino acids. The V gene's germline CDR1 is MNHEY and CDR2 SVGAGI. Trimming took off 2 bases at V and 5 bases at J, with 9 bases between the two ends. The CDR3 reads CASSYGQFNEKLFF. The DNA for the CDR3 is TGTGCCAGCAGTTACGGACAGTTCAATGAAAAACTGTTTTTT.

The chain joins TRBV5-4 to TRBJ2-3; 9 bases are shared with TRBD2. The germline V gene has CDR1 SGHNT and CDR2 YYREEE (reference sequence). V lost 4 bases and J lost 2; bases outside the gene matches: 5. The CDR3 extends over 15 amino acids. This CDR3 is CASSPSSGVTDTQYF. The CDR3 nucleotides are TGTGCCAGCAGCCCCTCTAGCGGGGTCACAGATACGCAGTATTTT.

This rearrangement joins TRBV5-1 to TRBJ2-4; the match to TRBD1 covers 9 bases. The ends lost 6 bases at V and 7 bases at J; junction bases unmatched: 8. Germline-derived CDR1 and CDR2 are SGHRS and YFSETQ. The CDR3 has 14 residues. CDR3: CASNPGQGWNIQYF. CDR3 bases: TGCGCCAGCAACCCGGGACAGGGATGGAACATTCAGTACTTC.

The chain carries TRBV5-4 and TRBJ1-2; D is uncertain. V was cut by 0 bases and J by 2 bases, with 17 bases left in between. Germline CDR1 SGHNT, CDR2 YYREEE (reference sequence). The CDR3 is made up of 17 amino acids. The CDR3 spells CASSLAPSRRVNYGYTF. CDR3 bases: TGTGCCAGCAGCTTGGCCCCATCGCGGAGGGTCAACTATGGCTACACCTTC.

The chain recombines TRBV2 with TRBJ2-7; D is perhaps TRBD1 (6 bases). The CDR3 spans 14 residues. Germline V gene lookup returns CDR1 SNHLY and CDR2 FYNNEI. The V end was cut by 7 bases, the J end by 1 base, with 14 bases between. CDR3 protein: CASTLDRGSYEQYF. The DNA for the CDR3 is TGTGCCAGCACACTGGATAGGGGGTCCTACGAGCAGTACTTC.

The rearrangement joins TRBV6-1 to TRBJ1-2, with 9 bases matching TRBD1. CDR1 MNHNS and CDR2 SASEGT come from the germline V gene. With 8 bases clipped from V and 7 bases from J, the junction kept 11 bases outside the gene matches. The CDR3 is 14 amino acids. The CDR3 reads CASDPVGQGSGYTF. CDR3 nucleotide sequence: TGTGCCAGCGACCCCGTGGGACAGGGCAGTGGCTACACCTTC.

The genes are TRBV7-3 and TRBJ1-1; D call uncertain. The V end lost 1 base, the J end lost 4 bases, and 7 bases lay between the germline ends. CDR1 is SGHTA and CDR2 is FQGTGA in the germline V gene. The CDR3 contains 13 residues. As DNA, the CDR3 is TGTGCCAGCAGCTTAATTTCGGGCACTGAAGCTTTCTTT. Translated, it gives CASSLISGTEAFF.

This chain connects TRBV2 to TRBJ1-5; no clear D. Germline V gene data show CDR1 as SNHLY and CDR2 as FYNNEI. V shed 1 base and J shed 4 bases, with 5 bases lying between them. The CDR3 length is 13 residues. The CDR3 coding sequence is TGTGCCAGCAGTGAAGGAGAGAATCAGCCCCAGCATTTT. Translation: CASSEGENQPQHF.

The chain recombines TRBV5-1 with TRBJ2-7; D might be TRBD1 or TRBD2, each matching 9 bases. Germline V CDR1 and CDR2: SGHRS, YFSETQ. Trimming shortened V by 0 bases and J by 6 bases, and 34 bases separated the two germline ends. The CDR3 is 21 residues long. The CDR3: CASSLAPGQGRLAGTLSEQYF. The CDR3, as DNA: TGCGCCAGCAGCTTGGCCCCCGGACAGGGGCGGCTAGCGGGAACTCTCTCCGAGCAGTACTTC.

The V call is TRBV4-1, the J call TRBJ1-2, with D hard to call. The CDR3 spans 16 residues. V was cut by 1 base and J by 2 bases, with 14 bases left in between. Germline V gene lookup returns CDR1 MGHRA and CDR2 YSYEKL. CDR3 DNA sequence: TGCGCCAGCAGCCAAGTGGTTGTTGGGCAGAACTATGGCTACACCTTC. Its protein product is CASSQVVVGQNYGYTF.